The clone carrying this T cell receptor beta chain occurred a few times. A junction end diverges from the germline sequence, so it may reflect a read error. CD8+ and CD4+ blood T cells underwent TCR beta sequencing. Control patients had untreated stable or active relapsing-remitting multiple sclerosis by revised McDonald criteria. This record belongs to a study of CD8 T cells in Susac syndrome. The CDR3 has 14 amino acids. CDR1 and CDR2 from the germline V gene are MNHEY and SVGEGT. cDNA came from about 0.51 to 1 ug RNA primed by random hexamers. The method of amplification for TCR beta CDR3 was immunoSEQ multiplex PCR, covering 54 Vbeta and 13 Jbeta. TCRdb processed the immunoSEQ multiplex PCR reads anew with MiXCR; each CDR3 protein has one entry. The table lists 250,000 to 350,000 distinct CDR3 sequences, roughly 85% of them singletons, with approximately 0.12% in the top ten.

This TCR was recovered from a human donor with multiple sclerosis. Sequenced: CD8+ T cells from PBMCs. The gene calls are TRBV6-2 or TRBV6-3 and TRBJ2-7; D is uncertain. CDR3 amino acids: CASSYGLGPYEQYF. DNA of the CDR3: TGTGCCAGTAGTTATGGGTTAGGTCCCTACGAGCAGTACTTC.